A selection of T cell receptor beta chains follows, all from one sample in a study of blood T cell repertoires in COVID-19. Clones were read by immunoSEQ multiplex PCR, and TCRdb kept only the in-frame ones, dropping some. The sample holds roughly 190,000 clones, 81% seen once. What was sequenced was peripheral blood. The receptor set was obtained from a woman aged 40 to 50 with COVID-19, enrolled during active disease. Both conserved end residues are part of each CDR3. Fields, in order: V gene, CDR3 length, clone size, J gene, D gene, CDR3 DNA, CDR3 protein. D genes are given only for firm matches. Clone size is not always given. Where it is, it says once, few, many or a class for expanded clones.

v_call: TRBV6-6
cdr3_length: 14
clone_size: -
j_call: TRBJ2-5
d_call: -
cdr3_nt: TGTGCCAGCAGTTACTACGGGAGTAGAGAGACCCAGTACTTC
cdr3_aa: CASSYYGSRETQYF

v_call: TRBV3-1/TRBV3-2
cdr3_length: 20
clone_size: -
j_call: TRBJ2-7
d_call: TRBD2
cdr3_nt: TGTGCCAGCAGCCTTCAAGACGGATTAGCGGGAGTAAGGATGGCCTACGAGCAGTACTTC
cdr3_aa: CASSLQDGLAGVRMAYEQYF

v_call: TRBV18
cdr3_length: 16
clone_size: -
j_call: TRBJ2-5
d_call: TRBD2
cdr3_nt: TGTGCCAGCTCACCTAGGACTAGCGGGCGCCAAGAGACCCAGTACTTC
cdr3_aa: CASSPRTSGRQETQYF

v_call: TRBV18
cdr3_length: 15
clone_size: -
j_call: TRBJ1-3
d_call: TRBD1
cdr3_nt: TGTGCCAGCTCACCAGAACGACAGGGATCCAACACCATATATTTT
cdr3_aa: CASSPERQGSNTIYF

v_call: TRBV15
cdr3_length: 13
clone_size: -
j_call: TRBJ2-3
d_call: -
cdr3_nt: TGTGCCACCAGCAGGGGGAGTCCAGATACGCAGTATTTT
cdr3_aa: CATSRGSPDTQYF

v_call: TRBV29-1
cdr3_length: 14
clone_size: few
j_call: TRBJ1-3
d_call: -
cdr3_nt: TGCAGCGTTGAAGTAACAGGCTCTGGAAACACCATATATTTT
cdr3_aa: CSVEVTGSGNTIYF

v_call: TRBV27
cdr3_length: 15
clone_size: -
j_call: TRBJ1-2
d_call: -
cdr3_nt: TGTGCCAGCAGTGTTTTGGGGCCGCCGAGTGATGGCTACACCTTC
cdr3_aa: CASSVLGPPSDGYTF

v_call: TRBV9
cdr3_length: 14
clone_size: -
j_call: TRBJ1-6
d_call: TRBD1
cdr3_nt: TGTGCCAGCAGGGGGACAGGGAGTAATTCACCCCTCCACTTT
cdr3_aa: CASRGTGSNSPLHF

v_call: TRBV7-8
cdr3_length: 17
clone_size: -
j_call: TRBJ2-2
d_call: TRBD2
cdr3_nt: TGTGCCAGCAGCTTAAAATTAGCGGGGTGGAACACCGGGGAGCTGTTTTTT
cdr3_aa: CASSLKLAGWNTGELFF

v_call: TRBV6-1
cdr3_length: 14
clone_size: -
j_call: TRBJ2-7
d_call: -
cdr3_nt: TGTGCCAGCAGTGAAGGGCCAGGGATCTACGAGCAGTACTTC
cdr3_aa: CASSEGPGIYEQYF

v_call: TRBV11-1
cdr3_length: 16
clone_size: few
j_call: TRBJ2-5
d_call: TRBD1
cdr3_nt: TGTGCCAGCAGCCGGGGACAGGGGGGAATTGAGGAGACCCAGTACTTC
cdr3_aa: CASSRGQGGIEETQYF

v_call: TRBV12-2
cdr3_length: 17
clone_size: -
j_call: TRBJ2-2
d_call: -
cdr3_nt: TGTGCAAGTCGCTGTTCCGGGACTAGCGGGACCACCGGGGAGCTGTTTTTT
cdr3_aa: CASRCSGTSGTTGELFF

v_call: TRBV20-1
cdr3_length: 11
clone_size: -
j_call: TRBJ1-2
d_call: TRBD1
cdr3_nt: TGCAGTGCTAGCCCGGGACAGAGCTACACCTTC
cdr3_aa: CSASPGQSYTF

v_call: TRBV2
cdr3_length: 16
clone_size: many
j_call: TRBJ1-5
d_call: -
cdr3_nt: TGTGCCAGCAGTGAACTGGATCGGGTAGGCAATCAGCCCCAGCATTTT
cdr3_aa: CASSELDRVGNQPQHF

v_call: TRBV27
cdr3_length: 17
clone_size: -
j_call: TRBJ2-1
d_call: TRBD2
cdr3_nt: TGTGCCAGCACCCCAGATTTGACTAGCGGGAGTTTGAATGAGCAGTTCTTC
cdr3_aa: CASTPDLTSGSLNEQFF

v_call: TRBV5-6
cdr3_length: 13
clone_size: -
j_call: TRBJ2-7
d_call: -
cdr3_nt: TGTGCCAGCAGCTTGTGGGCCAGCTACGAGCAGTACTTC
cdr3_aa: CASSLWASYEQYF

v_call: TRBV5-6
cdr3_length: 14
clone_size: -
j_call: TRBJ1-1
d_call: -
cdr3_nt: TGTGCCAGCAGCTCCGTGGGCAGGAACACTGAAGCTTTCTTT
cdr3_aa: CASSSVGRNTEAFF

v_call: TRBV30
cdr3_length: 13
clone_size: once
j_call: TRBJ1-3
d_call: -
cdr3_nt: TGTGCCTGGAGTGGCGGGCATGGAAACACCATATATTTT
cdr3_aa: CAWSGGHGNTIYF

v_call: TRBV11-2
cdr3_length: 13
clone_size: -
j_call: TRBJ2-1
d_call: -
cdr3_nt: TGTGCCAGCAGCTTCAGGGGGGTAGGTGAGCAGTTCTTC
cdr3_aa: CASSFRGVGEQFF

v_call: TRBV6-5
cdr3_length: 14
clone_size: -
j_call: TRBJ2-7
d_call: -
cdr3_nt: TGTGCCAGCAGGGACGACAGCAGCTCCTACGAGCAGTACTTC
cdr3_aa: CASRDDSSSYEQYF

v_call: TRBV19
cdr3_length: 14
clone_size: -
j_call: TRBJ2-1
d_call: -
cdr3_nt: TGTGCCAGTAGTTCACACCCCGCCGGGGATGAGCAGTTCTTC
cdr3_aa: CASSSHPAGDEQFF

v_call: TRBV5-1
cdr3_length: 15
clone_size: -
j_call: TRBJ1-2
d_call: TRBD1
cdr3_nt: TGCGCCAGCAGCGCGGGACAGCTAATTAACTATGGCTACACCTTC
cdr3_aa: CASSAGQLINYGYTF

v_call: TRBV29-1
cdr3_length: 14
clone_size: -
j_call: TRBJ2-2
d_call: -
cdr3_nt: TGCAGCGCGCGATCTCTAGGAAACACCGGGGAGCTGTTTTTT
cdr3_aa: CSARSLGNTGELFF

v_call: TRBV19
cdr3_length: 15
clone_size: once
j_call: TRBJ1-4
d_call: -
cdr3_nt: TGTGCCAGTAGTAAACGGGGGACCTCTAATGAAAAACTGTTTTTT
cdr3_aa: CASSKRGTSNEKLFF

v_call: TRBV10-1
cdr3_length: 17
clone_size: -
j_call: TRBJ2-5
d_call: -
cdr3_nt: TGCGCCAGCAGTGAGCCTGAGGTACAGGACCCTCAAGAGACCCAGTACTTC
cdr3_aa: CASSEPEVQDPQETQYF

v_call: TRBV2
cdr3_length: 14
clone_size: once
j_call: TRBJ1-1
d_call: -
cdr3_nt: TGTGCCAGCACCCAGGGGATGGGGAACACTGAAGCTTTCTTT
cdr3_aa: CASTQGMGNTEAFF

v_call: TRBV5-4
cdr3_length: 15
clone_size: -
j_call: TRBJ2-5
d_call: TRBD2
cdr3_nt: TGTGCCAGCAGCGCCCTAAGTAGCGGGGGGGAGACCCAGTACTTC
cdr3_aa: CASSALSSGGETQYF

v_call: TRBV30
cdr3_length: 14
clone_size: -
j_call: TRBJ1-1
d_call: TRBD1
cdr3_nt: TGTGCCTGGAGTTTAGGGGGCCTTGTCACTGAAGCTTTCTTT
cdr3_aa: CAWSLGGLVTEAFF

v_call: TRBV28
cdr3_length: 14
clone_size: -
j_call: TRBJ2-2
d_call: -
cdr3_nt: TGTGCCAGCAGTTCCCTAGTGGGTACCGGGGAGCTGTTTTTT
cdr3_aa: CASSSLVGTGELFF

v_call: TRBV5-8
cdr3_length: 16
clone_size: -
j_call: TRBJ1-4
d_call: -
cdr3_nt: TGTGCCAGCAGCTCGGGGAGGTTACGGACTAATGAAAAACTGTTTTTT
cdr3_aa: CASSSGRLRTNEKLFF